The source of this T cell receptor (beta chain) is a study of blood T cell repertoires in COVID-19 (TCRdb year 2020). Notes on the research overall: Samples from collaborators originated in the United States, Italy and Spain and spanned both the acute and convalescent phases of COVID-19. Where available, HLA class I and class II types were obtained from metadata supplied by the sample provider rather than from assay-based typing. Deeply sampled blood TCRbeta repertoires from subjects exposed to, actively infected with, or recovered from COVID-19 were included in the dataset. The material from the prospective study consisted of cDNA or gDNA derived from T cells, B-cell-depleted T cells, or PBMCs. The repertoires were released in a freely available public database meant as a resource for research on the immune response to SARS-CoV-2. Samples were obtained from the ongoing ImmuneRACE study (first 160 participants) and from 1,000 to 1,500 subjects provided by 6 global collaborators. A de-identified subject ID, COVID-19 status, age in years and sex were almost always included in the sample metadata.

CDR1 LGHDT and CDR2 YNNKEL were looked up in the germline V gene (reference sequence). At the junction V is shortened by 8 bases and J by 4 bases, with 17 bases in between. Reading from cysteine to phenylalanine, the CDR3 counts 14 amino acids. Only the CDR3 region is kept as DNA, spanning 42 bases read in frame from base 1. A word on this clone: What antigen it recognizes has not been identified. Base qualities are missing; no much larger clone stands one base away.

Results and caveats for the whole study, not just this receptor: How much clinical and demographic metadata was included differed by source and by participant, and the metadata was provided uncurated.

The immunoSEQ Assay, a bias-controlled multiplex PCR, was used to amplify TCRbeta CDR3 regions from genomic DNA. On the study's bioinformatics: The number of nucleated cells in each sample was estimated by amplification of reference gene primers within the assay. To quantify the absolute abundance of each unique TCRbeta CDR3 rearrangement, sequence reads were collapsed and filtered. For each sample, productive Simpson clonality was calculated by taking the square root of Simpson's diversity index across productive rearrangements. Imported from immuneACCESS, the table was reduced by TCRdb to in-frame sequences with V and J called. These copies leave out some clones; in studies compared against another copy, an unresolved V gene accounts for under half, and the cause of the remainder is not known. That table is the source of V, J and clone size, and D and trimming were worked out from the DNA. Here the sample has about 140,000 clones; more than 75% occur a single time. Of the sample, approximately 4.2% is held by the ten largest clones.

Each collaborating institution followed its own protocols to collect whole blood in K2EDTA tubes. Collaborator samples were shipped for TCRbeta analysis as frozen whole blood, isolated PBMCs, or DNA extracted from either sample type. The specimen was peripheral blood. This chain joins TRBV3-1 (or the pseudogene TRBV3-2) to TRBJ1-2; no D segment can be confidently identified. This TCR was sampled from a woman aged 40 to 49 with acute or convalescent COVID-19. The CDR3 region: CASADGRGAYGYTF. The base sequence is TGTGCCAGCGCCGACGGGCGGGGTGCCTATGGCTACACCTTC.